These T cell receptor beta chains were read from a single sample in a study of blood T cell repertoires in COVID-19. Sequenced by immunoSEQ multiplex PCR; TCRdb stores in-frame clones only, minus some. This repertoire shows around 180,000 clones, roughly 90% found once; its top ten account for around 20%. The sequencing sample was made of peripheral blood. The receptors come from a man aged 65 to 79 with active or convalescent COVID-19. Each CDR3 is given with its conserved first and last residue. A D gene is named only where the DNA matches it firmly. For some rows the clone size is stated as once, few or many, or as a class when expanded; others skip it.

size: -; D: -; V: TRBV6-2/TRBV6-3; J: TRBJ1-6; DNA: TGTGCCAGCAGTCCCGCGCCCCCGCGGGATTCCCTCCACTTT; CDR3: CASSPAPPRDSLHF
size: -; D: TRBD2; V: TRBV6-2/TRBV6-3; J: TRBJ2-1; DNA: TGTGCCAGCAGTTATAAGGGCAAACTAGCGGGAGAATTCGCTGAGCAGTTCTTC; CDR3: CASSYKGKLAGEFAEQFF
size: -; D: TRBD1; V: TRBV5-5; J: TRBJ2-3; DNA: TGTGCCAGCAGACGGACAGGGCCCGCCAGCACAGATACGCAGTATTTT; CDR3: CASRRTGPASTDTQYF
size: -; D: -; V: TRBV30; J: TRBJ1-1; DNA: TGTGCCTGGAGTGTACGGGTGGGGCCGGCTTTCTTT; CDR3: CAWSVRVGPAFF
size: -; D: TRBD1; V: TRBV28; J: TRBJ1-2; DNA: TGTGCCAGCAGCATTCGGACAGGCTATGGCTACACCTTC; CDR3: CASSIRTGYGYTF
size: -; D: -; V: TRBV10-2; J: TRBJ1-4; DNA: TGCGCCAGCAGTGAGGACAGTGCAACTAATGAAAAACTGTTTTTT; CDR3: CASSEDSATNEKLFF
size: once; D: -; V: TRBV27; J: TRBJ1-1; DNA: TGTGCCAGCAGTCCCGGGGGGGGCACTGAAGCTTTCTTT; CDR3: CASSPGGGTEAFF
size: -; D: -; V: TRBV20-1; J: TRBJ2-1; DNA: TGCAGTGCTAGTGGGGAGCGGACCAACAATGAGCAGTTCTTC; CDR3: CSASGERTNNEQFF
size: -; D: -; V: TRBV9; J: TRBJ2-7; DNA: TGTGCCAGCAGCGTACAGGGATCTTACGAGCAGTACTTC; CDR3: CASSVQGSYEQYF
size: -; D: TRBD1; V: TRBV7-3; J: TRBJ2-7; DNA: TGTGCCAGCAGCTTATACCCCGGGACAGGGGAGTCGAACGAGCAGTACTTC; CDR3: CASSLYPGTGESNEQYF
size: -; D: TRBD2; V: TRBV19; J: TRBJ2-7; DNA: TGTGCCAGTAGTTCTAGCGGGATGGGTCCCTACGAGCAGTACTTC; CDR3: CASSSSGMGPYEQYF
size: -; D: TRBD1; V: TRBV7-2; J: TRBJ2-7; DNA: TGTGCCAGCAGCTCCCACGGGACAGGGGCCTACGAGCAGTACTTC; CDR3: CASSSHGTGAYEQYF
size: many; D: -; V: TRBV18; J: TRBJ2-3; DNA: TGTGCCAGCTCACCGTACACAGATACGCAGTATTTT; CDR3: CASSPYTDTQYF
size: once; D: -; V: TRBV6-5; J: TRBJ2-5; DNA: TGTGCCAGCAGTTACGCGGCCCAATGGTACCAAGAGACCCAGTACTTC; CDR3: CASSYAAQWYQETQYF
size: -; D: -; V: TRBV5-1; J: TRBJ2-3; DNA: TGCGCCAGCAGCTTGGAGGGGGCAGATACGCAGTATTTT; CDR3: CASSLEGADTQYF
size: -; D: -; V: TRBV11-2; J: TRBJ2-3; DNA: TGTGCCAGCAGCGAACGGACAAGACAGGATACGCAGTATTTT; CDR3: CASSERTRQDTQYF
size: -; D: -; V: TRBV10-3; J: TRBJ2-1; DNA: TGTGCCATCAGTTCAGCGGCCAGCTCGGGGAATGAGCAGTTCTTC; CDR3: CAISSAASSGNEQFF
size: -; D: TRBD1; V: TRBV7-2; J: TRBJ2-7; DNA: TGTGCCAGCAGCCACGGACAGGACTACGAGCAGTACTTC; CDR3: CASSHGQDYEQYF
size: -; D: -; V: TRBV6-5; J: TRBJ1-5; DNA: TGTGCCAGCAGTTCCCATGCGAATCAGCCCCAGCATTTT; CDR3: CASSSHANQPQHF
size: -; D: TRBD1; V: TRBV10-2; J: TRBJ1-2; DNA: TGCGCCAGTAAGACAGGGGGCGATGGCTACACCTTC; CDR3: CASKTGGDGYTF
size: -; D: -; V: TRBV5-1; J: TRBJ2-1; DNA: TGCGCCAGCAGCCCGGCGGCCCTATCCTACAATGAGCAGTTCTTC; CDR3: CASSPAALSYNEQFF
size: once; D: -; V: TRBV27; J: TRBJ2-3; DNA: TGTGCCAGCAGTTTTCTCGGACTTTCACCTTCTAGCACAGATACGCAGTATTTT; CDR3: CASSFLGLSPSSTDTQYF
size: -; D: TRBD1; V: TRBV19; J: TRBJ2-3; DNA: TGTGCCAGTAGTACGCGGGACAGGGGGAGCACAGATACGCAGTATTTT; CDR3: CASSTRDRGSTDTQYF
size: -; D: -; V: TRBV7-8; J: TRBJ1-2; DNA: TGTGCCAGCAGCTTAGCGGGAGGCGGGGGCTATGGCTACACCTTC; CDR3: CASSLAGGGGYGYTF
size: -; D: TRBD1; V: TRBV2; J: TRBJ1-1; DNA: TGTGCCAGCAGCGCCGACAGGGGAGGTAACACTGAAGCTTTCTTT; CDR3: CASSADRGGNTEAFF
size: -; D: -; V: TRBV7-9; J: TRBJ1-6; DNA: TGTGCCAGCAGCCTCCGAGAACAGGGCCGCTATAATTCACCCCTCCACTTT; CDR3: CASSLREQGRYNSPLHF
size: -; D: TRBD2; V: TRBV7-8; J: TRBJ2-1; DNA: TGTGCCAGCAGCTTAATCACGGGGGGACTAGCGTCAAATGAGCAGTTCTTC; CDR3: CASSLITGGLASNEQFF
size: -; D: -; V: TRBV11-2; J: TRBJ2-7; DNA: TGTGCCAGCAGCCGCCGCCAGGCGGGATTCTACGAGCAGTACTTC; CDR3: CASSRRQAGFYEQYF
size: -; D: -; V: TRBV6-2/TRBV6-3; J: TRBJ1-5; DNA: TGTGCCAGCAGTTACCATAGCAATCAGCCCCAGCATTTT; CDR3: CASSYHSNQPQHF
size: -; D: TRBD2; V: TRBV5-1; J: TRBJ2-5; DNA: TGCGCCAGCAGCCCCCCTGTTGGGGGCGGGGGGGCCTTGGAGACCCAGTACTTC; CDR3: CASSPPVGGGGALETQYF
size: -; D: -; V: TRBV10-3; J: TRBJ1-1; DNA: TGTGCCATCAGCTCTCCGGGGGGACAACAAACGGGAACTGAAGCTTTCTTT; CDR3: CAISSPGGQQTGTEAFF
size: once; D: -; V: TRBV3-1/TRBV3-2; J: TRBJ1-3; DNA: TGTGCCAGCAGCCACTCGAGCTCTGGAAACACCATATATTTT; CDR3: CASSHSSSGNTIYF
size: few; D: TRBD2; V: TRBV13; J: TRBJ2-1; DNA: TGTGCCAGCAGCAAGGATGCTAGCGGGGGGCAACTAAATGAGCAGTTCTTC; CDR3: CASSKDASGGQLNEQFF
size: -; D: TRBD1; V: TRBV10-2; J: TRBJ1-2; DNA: TGCGCCAGCAGCCAGGACAGGGAAGTCTATGGCTACACCTTC; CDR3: CASSQDREVYGYTF
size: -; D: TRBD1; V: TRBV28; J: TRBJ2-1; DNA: TGTGCCAGCAGGGCCGGGGACAGGGTGGGTGAGCAGTTCTTC; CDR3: CASRAGDRVGEQFF
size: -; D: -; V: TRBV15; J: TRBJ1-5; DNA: TGTGCCACCAGCAGAGTCGGACAGCCCTACAATCAGCCCCAGCATTTT; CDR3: CATSRVGQPYNQPQHF
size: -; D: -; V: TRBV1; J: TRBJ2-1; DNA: TGCACCAGCAGCCAGCCCCTGGCCTATGAGCAGTTCTTC; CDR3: CTSSQPLAYEQFF
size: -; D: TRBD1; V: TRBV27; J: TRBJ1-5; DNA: TGTGCCAGCAAGTCATCGGGACAGCTCAATCAGCCCCAGCATTTT; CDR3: CASKSSGQLNQPQHF
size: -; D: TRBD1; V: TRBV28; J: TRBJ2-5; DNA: TGTGCCAGCAGTCCGGGGACAGTCCAAGAGACCCAGTACTTC; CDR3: CASSPGTVQETQYF
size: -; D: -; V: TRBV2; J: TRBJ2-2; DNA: TGTGCCGGTACAGGGAAGCATCACACCGGGGAGCTGTTTTTT; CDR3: CAGTGKHHTGELFF
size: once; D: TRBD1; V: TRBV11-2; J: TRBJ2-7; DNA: TGTGCCAGCAGGCCGGGACAGGGGCCCATCGAGCAGTACTTC; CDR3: CASRPGQGPIEQYF
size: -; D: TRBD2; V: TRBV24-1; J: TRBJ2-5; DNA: TGTGCCACCAGTGATCCCGGGAGGGGACAAGAGACCCAGTACTTC; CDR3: CATSDPGRGQETQYF
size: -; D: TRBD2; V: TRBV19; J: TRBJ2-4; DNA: TGTGCCAGTAGTATATCCAGCGGGAGAGCCAAAAACATTCAGTACTTC; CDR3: CASSISSGRAKNIQYF
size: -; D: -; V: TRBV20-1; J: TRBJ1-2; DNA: TGCAGTGCTAGGAGACAGAATGGCTACACCTTC; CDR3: CSARRQNGYTF
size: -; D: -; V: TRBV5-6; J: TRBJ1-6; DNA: TGTGCCAGCAGGCCCCGGCGGGACCTCTCCTATAATTCACCCCTCCACTTT; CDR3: CASRPRRDLSYNSPLHF
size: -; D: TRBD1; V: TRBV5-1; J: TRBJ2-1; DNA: TGCGCCAGCAGCCGGGACAGGTCACGATACAATGAGCAGTTCTTC; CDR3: CASSRDRSRYNEQFF
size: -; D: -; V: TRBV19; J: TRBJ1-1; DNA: TGTGCCAGTAGTATAGGGATGGGCCTGGCGGGGATTTCTTTCTTT; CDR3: CASSIGMGLAGISFF
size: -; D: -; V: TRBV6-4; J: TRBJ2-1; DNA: TGTGCCAGCAGTGAAGCGTTTGGGTCCTACAATGAGCAGTTCTTC; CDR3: CASSEAFGSYNEQFF
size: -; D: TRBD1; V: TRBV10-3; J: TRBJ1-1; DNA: TGTGCCATCAGTGATACTGGACAGGGGATCTTTGGAGCTTTCTTT; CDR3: CAISDTGQGIFGAFF
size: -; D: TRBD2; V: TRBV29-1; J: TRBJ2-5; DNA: TGCAGCGGGGCGGGGGGGCTTAAGACCCAGTACTTC; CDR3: CSGAGGLKTQYF
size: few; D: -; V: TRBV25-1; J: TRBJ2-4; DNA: TGTGCCAGCAGTCCTAAGACCGGGTCAGGGCAAAACATTCAGTACTTC; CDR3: CASSPKTGSGQNIQYF
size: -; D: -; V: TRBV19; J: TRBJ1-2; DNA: TGTGCCAGTAGGCAGGGAGGCTATGGCTACACCTTC; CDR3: CASRQGGYGYTF
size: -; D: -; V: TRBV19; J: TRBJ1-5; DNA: TGTGCCAGTAGTTCGGGGTTTGGCAATCAGCCCCAGCATTTT; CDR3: CASSSGFGNQPQHF
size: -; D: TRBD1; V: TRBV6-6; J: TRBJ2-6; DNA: TGTGCCAGCAGTCCCCAGGAGGGACAGGGCCTCCGCAGGGGGGCCAACGTCCTGACTTTC; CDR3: CASSPQEGQGLRRGANVLTF
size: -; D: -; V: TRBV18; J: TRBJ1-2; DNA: TGTGCCAGCTCACCAGATCCAGGGGTAGGCGGCTACACCTTC; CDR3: CASSPDPGVGGYTF
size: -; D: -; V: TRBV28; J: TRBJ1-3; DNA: TGTGCCAGCAGTGCCCGCGTGGGGGGTGGAAACACCATATATTTT; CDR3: CASSARVGGGNTIYF
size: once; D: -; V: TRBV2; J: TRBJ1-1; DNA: TGTGCCAGCAGTTCACGGAGGAACACTGAAGCTTTCTTT; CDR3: CASSSRRNTEAFF
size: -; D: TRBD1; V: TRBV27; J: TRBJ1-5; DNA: TGTGCCAGCAAACGACAGGGGTGGGGCAATCAGCCCCAGCATTTT; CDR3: CASKRQGWGNQPQHF
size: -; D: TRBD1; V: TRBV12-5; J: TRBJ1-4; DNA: TGTGCTAGTGGTTTCGAATCGGGACAGGGCTTGGGAAAACTGTTTTTT; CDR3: CASGFESGQGLGKLFF
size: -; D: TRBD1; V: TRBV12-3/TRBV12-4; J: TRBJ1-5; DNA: TGTGCCAGCAACGACAGGGGCAATCAGCCCCAGCATTTT; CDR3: CASNDRGNQPQHF